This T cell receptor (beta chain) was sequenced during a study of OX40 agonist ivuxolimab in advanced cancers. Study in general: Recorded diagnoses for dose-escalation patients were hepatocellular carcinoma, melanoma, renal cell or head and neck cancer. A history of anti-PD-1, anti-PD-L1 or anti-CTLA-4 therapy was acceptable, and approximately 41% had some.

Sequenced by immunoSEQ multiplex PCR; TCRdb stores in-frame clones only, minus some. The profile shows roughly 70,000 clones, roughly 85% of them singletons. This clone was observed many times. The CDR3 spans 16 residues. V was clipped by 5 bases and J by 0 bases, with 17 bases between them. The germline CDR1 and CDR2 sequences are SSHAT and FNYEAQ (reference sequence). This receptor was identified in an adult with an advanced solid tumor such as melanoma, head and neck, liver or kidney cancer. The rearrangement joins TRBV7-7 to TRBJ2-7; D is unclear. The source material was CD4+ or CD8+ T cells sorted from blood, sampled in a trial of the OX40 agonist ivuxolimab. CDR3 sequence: CASSPSLATSSYEQYF. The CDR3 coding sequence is TGTGCCAGCAGCCCGTCCCTGGCGACGAGCTCCTACGAGCAGTACTTC.